This TCR beta chain stems from a study of cytomegalovirus exposure and HLA in healthy donors. Primers: 60 Vbeta forward and 13 Jbeta reverse. TCRdb's copy holds only in-frame clones and misses some; the assay was immunoSEQ multiplex PCR. Of 180,000 or so clones in the sample, 81% were seen once. The CDR3 runs to 15 residues. Germline CDR1 is KGHSH and CDR2 is LQKENI. V dropped 4 bases and J dropped 2; count of bases not matched to a gene: 1. Material for sequencing was PBMCs. The source of this sequence is a woman aged 18-29 years in good health and CMV-seropositive. The chain is built from TRBV18 and TRBJ1-5, with TRBD1 matching over 11 bases. CDR3 sequence: CASSRGQGGNQPQHF. CDR3 DNA: TGTGCCAGCTCACGGGGACAGGGGGGCAATCAGCCCCAGCATTTT.